Sequencing of this T cell receptor beta chain was carried out in a study of T-cell reconstitution after alpha-beta-depleted transplantation in children. It was with unique molecular identifiers that the TCRbeta library was prepared. TCRdb called the PCR reads again in MiXCR, with one record for every CDR3 protein. The table has some 290,000 distinct CDR3 sequences, approximately 23% seen once. Whole-study results and caveats: After transplant, at about two months, alpha-beta T cells were reportedly derived from several hundred expanded graft clones. Day-60 TCRbeta diversity that was high in some patients was derived from surviving recipient T cells and thymic progenitors. Once a year had passed after transplant, T-cell counts and diversity came mostly from newly produced T cells.

In its sample, this clonotype was seen a few times. Its antigen is unknown. Deletions cut 6 bases from V and 3 bases from J, with 11 bases between. The CDR3 has 12 residues. In germline, CDR1 is DFQATT, CDR2 SNEGSKA (reference sequence). This chain joins TRBV20-1 and TRBJ1-1; no firm D call. Specimen: PBMCs, mostly from graft donor cells, collected 180 days after TCRalphabeta/CD19-depleted stem cell transplant. The receptor's source is a male patient younger than 18 who had a stem cell transplant for acute lymphoblastic leukemia, so the T cells may come from the graft donor. CDR3 nucleotide sequence: TGCAGTGCGGTAGGATGGGACACTGAAGCTTTCTTT. Amino acid sequence: CSAVGWDTEAFF.